What follows describes a single T cell receptor (beta chain). As yet, its antigen is unknown. Six replicates per PBMC sample, mostly from around 500 ng of genomic DNA. The data were produced by immunoSEQ multiplex PCR, yet TCRdb's version contains in-frame clones alone and is incomplete. Of roughly 9,500 clones detected, approximately 68% appear once; the ten largest clones hold roughly 4.5%. CDR3 length: 15 residues. Germline CDR1 and CDR2: LNHDA and SQIVND (reference sequence). Trimming took off 5 bases at V and 0 bases at J, with 13 bases between the two ends. Time point specified: after neoadjuvant nivolumab, at surgical resection. The patients had HPV-negative, locally advanced oral cavity squamous cell carcinoma. The record originates from a study of neoadjuvant anti-PD-1 for oral cavity cancer. Points from the study as a whole: Each response group had just a few patients in TCR analyses. PBMC Gini-index clonality exceeded responders' in non-responders post-nivolumab.

This sequence joins TRBV19 and TRBJ1-1, with D unresolved. The sample in question was PBMCs, obtained after nivolumab (anti-PD-1) treatment. The receptor was derived from a person between 40 and 80 years old with oral cavity squamous cell carcinoma. CDR3 sequence: CASSPGFLMNTEAFF. In DNA form, the CDR3 reads TGTGCCAGTAGTCCGGGGTTCCTAATGAACACTGAAGCTTTCTTT.